Sequencing of this TCR beta chain was carried out in a study of T cell responses to AZD1222 COVID-19 vaccine. At the level of the study: Second doses were pooled across both intervals (about 4 or about 12 weeks). Study outcomes and limitations: The donor group comprised mostly white British people and more females; the analysis possibly underestimated clonal diversity.

Sequencing used immunoSEQ multiplex PCR; TCRdb keeps in-frame clones, though not all of them. This table holds some 120,000 clones, approximately 88% found once. A remark on this clone: Its antigen remains unknown.

The source was peripheral blood, collected on day 0 of AZD1222 vaccination. The TCR originated in an adult in good health.

The CDR3 protein is CASSSVQGPDTQYF. The CDR3 nucleotides read TGTGCCAGCAGCTCGGTACAGGGCCCAGATACGCAGTATTTT. The rearrangement links TRBV7-2 to TRBJ2-3, with D possibly being TRBD1 (6 bases). The CDR3 spans 14 residues. Trimming took 4 bases from V and 4 from J, leaving 12 bases between them. Germline V gene lookup returns CDR1 SGHTA and CDR2 FQGNSA. The variable domain in full, completed from reference TRBV7-2 and TRBJ2-3, reads GAGVSQSPSNKVTEKGKDVELRCDPISGHTALYWYRQSLGQGLEFLIYFQGNSAPDKSGLPSDRFSAERTGGSVSTLTIQRTQQEDSAVYLCASSSVQGPDTQYFGPGTRLTVL.